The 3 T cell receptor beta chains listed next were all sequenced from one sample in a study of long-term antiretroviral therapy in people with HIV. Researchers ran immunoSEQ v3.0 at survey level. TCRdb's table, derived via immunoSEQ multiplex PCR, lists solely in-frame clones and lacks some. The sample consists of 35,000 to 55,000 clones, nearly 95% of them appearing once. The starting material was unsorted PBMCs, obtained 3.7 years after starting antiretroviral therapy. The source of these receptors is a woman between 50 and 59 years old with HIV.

The CDR3 region has the DNA TGTGCCAGCAGCCGGACAGGGTTCACTGAAGCTTTCTTT. Amino acids: CASSRTGFTEAFF. The V gene is TRBV4-2, the J gene TRBJ1-1; 8 nucleotides match TRBD1. The CDR3 consists of 13 residues. The J segment lost 4 bases and the V segment lost 4 bases, leaving 2 bases of the junction unmatched. Germline CDR1 LGHNA, CDR2 YNFKEQ.

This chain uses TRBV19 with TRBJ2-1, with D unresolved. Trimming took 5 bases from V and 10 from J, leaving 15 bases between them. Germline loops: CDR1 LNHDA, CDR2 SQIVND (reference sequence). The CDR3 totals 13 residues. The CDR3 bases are TGTGCCAGTAGTCCTCGGACCACTCCGGAGCAGTTCTTC. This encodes CASSPRTTPEQFF.

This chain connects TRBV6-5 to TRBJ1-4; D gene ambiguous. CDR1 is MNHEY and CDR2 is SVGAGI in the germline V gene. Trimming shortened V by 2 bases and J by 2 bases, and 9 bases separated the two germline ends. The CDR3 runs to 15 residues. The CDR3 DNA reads TGTGCCAGCAGTTACAGGGAGGCTACTAATGAAAAACTGTTTTTT. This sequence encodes CASSYREATNEKLFF.